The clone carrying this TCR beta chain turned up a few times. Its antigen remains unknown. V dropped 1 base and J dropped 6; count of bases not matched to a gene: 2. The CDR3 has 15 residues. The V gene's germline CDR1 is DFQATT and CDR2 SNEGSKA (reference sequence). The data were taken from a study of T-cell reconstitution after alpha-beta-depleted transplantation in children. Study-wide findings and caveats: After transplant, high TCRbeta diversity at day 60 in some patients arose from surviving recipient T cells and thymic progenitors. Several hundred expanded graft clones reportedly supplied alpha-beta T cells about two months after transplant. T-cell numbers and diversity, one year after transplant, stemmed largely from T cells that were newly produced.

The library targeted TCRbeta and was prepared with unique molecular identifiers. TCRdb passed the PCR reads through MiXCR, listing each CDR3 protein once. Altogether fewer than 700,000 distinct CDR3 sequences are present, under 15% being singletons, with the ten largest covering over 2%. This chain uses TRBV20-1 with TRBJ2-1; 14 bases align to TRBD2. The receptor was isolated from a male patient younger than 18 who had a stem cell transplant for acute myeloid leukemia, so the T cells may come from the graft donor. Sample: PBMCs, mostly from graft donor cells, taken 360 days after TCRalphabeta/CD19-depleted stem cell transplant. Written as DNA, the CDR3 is TGCAGTGCTAGAGGGGGGACTAGCGGGAGCAATGAGCAGTTCTTC. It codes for CSARGGTSGSNEQFF.